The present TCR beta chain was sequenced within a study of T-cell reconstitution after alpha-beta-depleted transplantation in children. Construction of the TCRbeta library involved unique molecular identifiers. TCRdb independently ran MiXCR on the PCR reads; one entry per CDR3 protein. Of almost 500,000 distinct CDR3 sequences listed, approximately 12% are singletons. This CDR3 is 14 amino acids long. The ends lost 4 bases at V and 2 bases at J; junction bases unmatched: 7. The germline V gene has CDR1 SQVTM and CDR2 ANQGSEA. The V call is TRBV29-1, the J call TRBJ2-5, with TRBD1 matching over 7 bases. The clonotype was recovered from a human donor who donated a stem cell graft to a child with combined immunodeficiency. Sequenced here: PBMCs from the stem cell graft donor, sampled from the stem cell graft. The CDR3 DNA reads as TGCAGCGTTGGAGTGACAGGGACACAAGAGACCCAGTACTTC. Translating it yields CSVGVTGTQETQYF.